What follows are 2 T cell receptor beta chains derived from one specimen sequenced in a study of blood T cell repertoires in COVID-19. Profiled with immunoSEQ multiplex PCR; TCRdb holds only in-frame clones, not every one. This sample has about 230,000 clones; approximately 80% occur once, and the top ten carry over 1.2%. The sequenced sample consisted of peripheral blood. Receptors originate from a woman in her thirties or forties who had recovered from COVID-19.

This clone occurred a few times. This chain links TRBV28 with TRBJ1-2, with D unclear. The CDR3 contains 14 residues. Germline assignment: CDR1 MDHEN and CDR2 SYDVKM. Trimming left V 3 bases short and J 4 bases short, with 12 bases between. The DNA for the CDR3 is TGTGCCAGCAGTTTGTCCTCCCTCTTCTATGGCTACACCTTC. As protein: CASSLSSLFYGYTF.

V is TRBV4-3 and J is TRBJ1-2; 9 bases agree with TRBD1. This CDR3 is built from 17 residues. Germline V gene data show CDR1 as LGHNA and CDR2 as YSLEER. V was pared by 1 base and J by 8 bases, with 14 bases of the junction left unmatched. CDR3 amino acids: CASSQGAGTGIRSGYTF. In DNA, the CDR3 is TGCGCCAGCAGCCAAGGGGCCGGGACAGGGATCAGAAGCGGCTACACCTTC.